The rows below give T cell receptor beta chains drawn from one sample of a study of T cell responses to AZD1222 COVID-19 vaccine. Produced via immunoSEQ multiplex PCR; TCRdb's table is partial and in-frame only. The sample includes roughly 180,000 clones, approximately 90% of them seen just once. Sequenced material: peripheral blood, taken 28 days after the second AZD1222 dose. Receptors originate from an adult who received the AZD1222 COVID-19 vaccine. The CDR3 runs from the conserved cysteine through the conserved F or W. D genes are given only for firm matches. Size is omitted from some rows. Given values are once, few, many or a class for expanded clones.

TRBV12-3/TRBV12-4	TRBJ1-1	NA	NA	CASSLYSGTEAFF	TGTGCCAGCAGTTTATATTCAGGGACTGAAGCTTTCTTT
TRBV27	TRBJ1-3	NA	NA	CASRLGCFYIGQVLSGNTIYF	TGTGCCAGCCGGCTCGGCTGTTTCTATATTGGTCAAGTCCTCTCTGGAAACACCATATATTTT
TRBV11-2	TRBJ2-2	NA	NA	CASTGRAGELFF	TGTGCCAGCACAGGCCGGGCCGGGGAGCTGTTTTTT
TRBV5-5	TRBJ2-3	NA	NA	CASSPGGGSTDTQYF	TGTGCCAGCAGCCCCGGAGGTGGCTCGACAGATACGCAGTATTTT
TRBV11-3	TRBJ2-5	once	TRBD1	CASSLGDRGGQETQYF	TGTGCCAGCAGCTTAGGGGACAGGGGCGGACAAGAGACCCAGTACTTC
TRBV3-1/TRBV3-2	TRBJ1-5	NA	NA	CASSQGTGYQPQHF	TGTGCCAGCAGCCAAGGAACGGGGTATCAGCCCCAGCATTTT
TRBV25-1	TRBJ2-6	NA	NA	CASSGTAGANVLTF	TGTGCCAGCAGTGGCACGGCGGGGGCCAACGTCCTGACTTTC
TRBV5-1	TRBJ2-3	NA	TRBD1	CASSKGQGWTDTQYF	TGCGCCAGCAGCAAGGGACAGGGGTGGACAGATACGCAGTATTTT
TRBV28	TRBJ2-7	NA	NA	CASRLGAAYEQYF	TGTGCCAGCAGGCTGGGGGCCGCCTACGAGCAGTACTTC
TRBV6-5	TRBJ2-7	NA	NA	CASSYWLGAGYEQYF	TGTGCCAGCAGTTACTGGCTCGGGGCCGGCTACGAGCAGTACTTC
TRBV11-2	TRBJ1-3	NA	NA	CASSLSLVSSGNTIYF	TGTGCCAGCAGCTTATCTCTCGTGAGCTCTGGAAACACCATATATTTT
TRBV5-4	TRBJ2-1	NA	TRBD2	CASRWGGEGIRNEQFF	TGTGCCAGCCGTTGGGGAGGGGAAGGGATCAGGAATGAGCAGTTCTTC
TRBV18	TRBJ1-2	NA	NA	CASSQARDIANYGYTF	TGTGCCAGCTCACAGGCCCGAGATATAGCTAACTATGGCTACACCTTC
TRBV3-1/TRBV3-2	TRBJ1-2	few	NA	CASSQTVPYGYTF	TGTGCCAGCAGCCAGACAGTACCCTATGGCTACACCTTC
TRBV6-4	TRBJ2-1	NA	NA	CASSDDGGYNEQFF	TGTGCCAGCAGTGACGATGGCGGCTACAATGAGCAGTTCTTC
TRBV28	TRBJ2-1	once	NA	CASRGVGSYNEQFF	TGTGCCAGCAGGGGCGTGGGCTCCTACAATGAGCAGTTCTTC
TRBV5-8	TRBJ1-1	NA	NA	CASSLEVRWGTEAFF	TGTGCCAGCAGCTTGGAGGTCCGATGGGGCACTGAAGCTTTCTTT
TRBV5-4	TRBJ2-7	NA	NA	CASSPGGGPRTYEQYF	TGTGCCAGCAGCCCCGGGGGAGGACCCCGGACCTACGAGCAGTACTTC
TRBV5-8	TRBJ2-3	NA	TRBD1	CASSSRQGQDTQYF	TGTGCCAGCAGCTCTCGACAGGGCCAGGATACGCAGTATTTT
TRBV9	TRBJ2-1	NA	NA	CASSVAYNEQFF	TGTGCCAGCAGCGTAGCTTACAATGAGCAGTTCTTC
TRBV4-1	TRBJ2-7	NA	TRBD2	CASSQDREGPYEQYF	TGCGCCAGCAGCCAAGATAGGGAGGGTCCCTACGAGCAGTACTTC
TRBV2	TRBJ2-5	NA	TRBD1	CASSELGQGAKETQYF	TGTGCCAGCAGTGAATTAGGACAGGGGGCAAAAGAGACCCAGTACTTC
TRBV7-9	TRBJ2-7	NA	NA	CASSLVAGEQYF	TGTGCCAGCAGCTTAGTGGCCGGCGAGCAGTACTTC
TRBV5-1	TRBJ2-7	once	NA	CASSLEGSAYEQYF	TGCGCCAGCAGCTTGGAGGGATCAGCCTACGAGCAGTACTTC